The T cell receptor beta chain under discussion was sequenced for a study of shared clonotypes between healthy human individuals. The repertoire was sequenced with immunoSEQ multiplex PCR; TCRdb's copy has only in-frame clones and lacks some. Seen here are hundreds of thousands of clones, approximately 73% observed once, and the top ten hold 1.5% to 2%. Germline lookup yields CDR1 SGHRS and CDR2 YFSETQ. CDR3 size: 15 residues. Between the trimmed V and J ends, which lost 0 bases and 5 bases, there was a span of 11 bases. The clonotype originates from a woman under 40 in good health. V and J are TRBV5-1 and TRBJ2-2; D remains ambiguous. The sequencing sample was made of memory CD4+ T cells sorted from blood. This sample's subset: CD45RA-negative fraction. CDR3 nucleotide sequence: TGCGCCAGCAGCTTGGAGTCCGCTGGGACCGGGGAGCTGTTTTTT. Its protein is CASSLESAGTGELFF.